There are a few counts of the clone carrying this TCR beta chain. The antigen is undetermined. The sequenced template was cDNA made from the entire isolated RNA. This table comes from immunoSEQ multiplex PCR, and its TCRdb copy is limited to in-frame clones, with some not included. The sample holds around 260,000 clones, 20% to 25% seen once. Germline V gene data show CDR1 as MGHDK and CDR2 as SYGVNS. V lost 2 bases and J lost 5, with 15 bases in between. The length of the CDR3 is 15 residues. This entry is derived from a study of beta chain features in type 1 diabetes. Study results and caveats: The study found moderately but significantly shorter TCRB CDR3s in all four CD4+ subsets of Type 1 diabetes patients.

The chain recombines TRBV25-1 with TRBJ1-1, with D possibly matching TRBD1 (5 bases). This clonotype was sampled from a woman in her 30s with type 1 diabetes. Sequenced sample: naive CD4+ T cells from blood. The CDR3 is CASSEGRGRWTEAFF. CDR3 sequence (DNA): TGTGCCAGCAGTGAAGGGAGGGGAAGGTGGACTGAAGCTTTCTTT.